Described below is a single TCR beta chain sequence and its context. What this receptor recognizes is not known. Library construction relied on the immunoSEQ multiplex PCR assay. For the multiplex PCR, a mixture combining 60 forward primers for TCR Vbeta segments and 13 reverse primers for TCR Jbeta segments was used. The CDR3 region of rearranged TCR beta genes was amplified from genomic DNA by a multiplex PCR assay. Amplified TCR beta libraries were sequenced as 87-base-pair reads on the Illumina HiSeq System. Per the original workflow: A later analysis counted about 80 million unique TCR beta chains across the approximately 700 repertoires, and roughly 10 million of these chains were shared by at least two donors. Raw reads were error-corrected and collapsed into unique sequences by a nearest-neighbor algorithm in which closely related sequences were merged to remove PCR and sequencing errors. To assign V, D and J gene segments, CDR3 sequences were aligned to IMGT reference sequences. Each retained sequence needed at least a six-nucleotide match to both a V gene segment and a J gene segment. A rearrangement was called productive if the CDR3 had no stop codons and remained in frame with V and J, and every other rearrangement was called non-productive. CDR3 was defined according to IMGT convention as the region running from the second conserved V-encoded cysteine to the conserved J-encoded phenylalanine. Sequences without an unambiguous match to a single V gene segment were excluded from the earlier analysis of a few hundred of the donors. An earlier analysis of 587 of the donors called V segments functional above 56.7% productive rearrangements and segregating when the between-donor standard deviation exceeded 5%. To diagnose cytomegalovirus status from the catalog of TCR beta chain sequences, a statistical classification framework was built. V and J gene assignment, in a later analysis, came from comparing TCR nucleotide sequences with IMGT/GENE-DB human TR gene sequences. The TCRdist pipeline was used in a later analysis to assign CDR3 sequences and most-parsimonious VDJ recombination scenarios. In a later analysis, each TCR beta chain was defined by its CDR3 amino acid sequence together with its V-gene family, and reads lacking a unique V-gene family were excluded. In a later analysis, several hundred highly shared, low-generation-probability nucleotide sequences were removed to address suspected cross-contamination and a sequencing artifact. In a later analysis, a clonal expansion index was calculated for each public chain from normalized within-repertoire ranks of inferred template counts. In a later analysis, generation probabilities were computed using a VDJ recombination model fitted to out-of-frame rearrangements, and the results were checked against IGoR. In a later analysis, hypergeometric tests were used to score TCR-TCR, TCR-HLA and TCR-CMV co-occurrence, with a repertoire-size bias correction applied to TCR pairs. To estimate false discovery rates, a later analysis permuted the HLA or CMV assignments 20 times. A later analysis grouped co-occurring TCRs with DBSCAN, adding TCRdist sequence similarity when clustering within HLA-allele-positive subsets. Repertoires with fewer than 30,000 or more than 120,000 public chains, plus five repertoires with anomalous nucleotide sharing, were excluded from co-occurrence clustering. TCRdb's version of the immuneACCESS table is confined to in-frame rearrangements and falls short of the full clone set. An unresolved V gene accounts for under half of the shortfall where checked; the remainder is of unknown origin. The D gene and trimming were derived from the DNA, and the V and J assignments and clone size from that table. The sample table includes about 82,000 clones. Of the sample, around 1.1% is held by the ten largest clones.

The cohort consisted of some 730 healthy bone marrow donors. At the time of sampling, all cohort members were nominally healthy, though unrecorded immune exposures were likely present. The donor was CMV seronegative and was included in the group of about 350 seronegative cohort members. A peripheral blood sample was collected from each donor, and TCR beta sequencing was performed on peripheral blood mononuclear cells. The Qiagen DNeasy Blood Extraction Kit was used to extract genomic DNA from the blood cell samples. The data derive from a study of cytomegalovirus exposure and HLA in healthy donors (dated by TCRdb to about 2017). About the full investigation: An earlier analysis of fewer than 750 of the donors reported roughly 300 Gb of sequence data and 90 million to 120 million unique TCR beta sequences obtained from some 200 million T cells. An early release that covered fewer than 800 HLA-typed donors contained approximately 300 gigabases of sequencing data and tens of millions of unique TCR sequences. Among the roughly 400 genotyped donors, more than 70% belonged to the genetic ancestry cluster associated with self-reported Caucasian donors. The study aimed to test whether signatures of past pathogen exposure could be identified by cataloging public T cell receptors. The study used immunosequencing to profile the T cell repertoires of about 670 subjects and linked those repertoires to cytomegalovirus serostatus. Along with the roughly 610-subject first cohort, a separate validation cohort of over 90 different subjects was used. The study combined high-throughput TCR immunosequencing, statistical association of individual TCRs with disease status, and machine learning to predict cytomegalovirus infection status. A later analysis re-examined previously published TCR beta repertoires from just over 650 donors and added high-resolution HLA genotyping to investigate patterns of TCR occurrence. Rather than drawing on any new phenotypic data, the later analysis identified candidate immune exposures from TCR beta sequences and the way those sequences occurred across donors. To decide whether each TCR beta V gene segment behaved as functional or pseudogenic, an earlier analysis of approximately 590 of the donors relied on high-throughput TCR beta sequencing. Donor age, sex, ethnicity and CMV serostatus were compiled alongside the repertoire data. In a later genetic analysis, genome-wide SNP genotypes for about three fifths of the roughly 670 donors were used, and that subset was treated as a discovery cohort. Every discovery cohort repertoire had been produced on one sequencing platform. Class I and class II HLA loci were covered by the typing at four-digit resolution. Typing coverage differed by locus: A, B, C, DRB1 and DQB1 were typed in roughly 620-640 donors, DQA1 in about 560, DPA1 in some 600, and DPB1 in 400 to 490. Roughly 5 DR-DQ haplotypes were handled as single units for association and clustering, since linkage in the cohort was strong. Among several hundred genotyped donors of the cohort, an average of roughly 230,000 unique TCR beta nucleotide sequences was sequenced per donor, of which 15% to 20% were non-productive.

Findings and caveats that apply to the study as a whole: Most TCR sequences were seen in very few donors, while some public TCRs were found in many individuals. Because counts were too low, seventeen rarely observed V segments, including chromosome 9 orphons, were excluded from the earlier analysis of roughly 580 of the donors. A later genetic analysis associated a missense DCLRE1C variant with V-gene and J-gene trimming of TCR beta chains, and an independent cohort replicated the association. According to a later analysis, most CMV-associated TCR beta chains appeared to be HLA-restricted, and the HLA associations seemed to be driven largely by CMV exposure. In a later analysis, TCR association rates were found to vary across HLA loci, with the most associated TCRs seen for DRB1 alleles and the fewest for HLA-C alleles. Compared with the approximately 710-donor mean, donors in an Asian-associated ancestry cluster had fewer N-insertions in productive TCRs, according to a later genetic analysis. Assigning TCR associations to individual alleles was difficult when HLA alleles, especially DR and DQ, strongly co-occurred. Several of the top co-occurrence clusters appeared to be linked to parvovirus B19, influenza, CMV and Epstein-Barr virus, according to a later analysis. HLA typing was unavailable for some donors at each locus, so association tests used only the typed subset. Immune exposure information for the cohort was limited to CMV serostatus. A few of the identified cytomegalovirus-associated TCR beta chains were confirmed in vitro to be specific for cytomegalovirus antigens. Cytomegalovirus status was reported to be diagnosed by the classifier with high specificity and sensitivity in both the original and validation cohorts. Linkage disequilibrium might explain the correlated functional status among segregating V segments, but an unknown experimental factor could not be ruled out. The 87-base-pair reads could not distinguish some IMGT-functional V segments, including TRBV6-2 and TRBV6-3, so those segments were excluded. Only TCR beta chains were sequenced in this cohort, and the absence of alpha or paired-chain data limited detectable features. Specific HLA alleles were associated with roughly 17,000 TCR beta sequences at a false discovery rate of 0.05 in a later analysis. Sequencing depth was assumed to be roughly uniform across donors in the presence/absence analyses, though that assumption may not hold. According to the authors, the approach could potentially be generalized to other disease states and immunological phenotypes. A cluster of highly shared sequence variants was judged likely to be a technical artifact of the sequencing pipeline. A further reported finding was that TCR beta sequences accurately predicted the HLA-A and HLA-B alleles for most subjects in the first cohort. An earlier analysis of approximately 590 of the donors showed that most TCR beta V segments appeared in productive rearrangements either about 87% or about 30% of the time, which broadly matched IMGT annotations. A total of 164 TCR beta chains were listed by the study as associated with cytomegalovirus. In a later analysis, HLA-associated TCR beta chains were found to be more clonally expanded and to have lower generation probabilities than equally common non-associated chains.

The CDR3 covers 16 residues, taking in both the cysteine and the phenylalanine. Of the read, only the CDR3 DNA is kept; its 48 bases are in frame from base 1. CDR1 SGHRS and CDR2 YFSETQ were looked up in the germline V gene. V is pared back by 0 bases and J by 4 bases, with 11 bases lying between the germline termini. The sequence joins TRBV5-1 to TRBJ2-6; TRBD2 could be the D gene, as 7 bases match. Sequenced sample: PBMCs. The clonotype comes from a woman aged 25-40 years in good health and CMV-seronegative. The CDR3 reads as follows: CASSLEPGGGANVLTF. The DNA sequence reads TGCGCCAGCAGCTTGGAACCGGGGGGCGGGGCCAACGTCCTGACTTTC.